This T cell receptor beta chain was captured in a study of blood T cells in healthy people across ages. The amount of total RNA extracted per sample was at least 5.5 micrograms. There are a few counts of this clonotype. With a J-beta primer mix and a sample-barcoded 5' primer, a second PCR ran 7 to 11 cycles. TCRdb reprocessed the 5' RACE reads via MiXCR and lists one record per CDR3 protein. The table shows 1 million to 1.2 million distinct CDR3 sequences, with roughly two fifths occurring only once. The TCR was taken from a man younger than 35 in good health. Sequencing was carried out using blood.

CDR3 protein: CSARDYFNGGFEGQEKLFF. The CDR3 region has the DNA TGCAGTGCTAGAGATTATTTTAACGGTGGATTCGAGGGCCAGGAAAAACTGTTTTTT. The chain recombines TRBV20-1 with TRBJ1-4; D gene unclear. The germline V and J ends were trimmed by 0 bases and 8 bases, with 28 bases remaining between them. CDR3 length: 19 amino acids. Germline V CDR1 and CDR2: DFQATT, SNEGSKA (reference sequence).